A single sample is the source of the 27 T cell receptor beta chains below, sequenced in a study of cytotoxic CD8 clonotypes in ibrutinib-treated CLL. Profiling relied on immunoSEQ multiplex PCR, and the TCRdb table lists in-frame clones only, not all of them. The sample lists over 120,000 clones, around 76% seen once, with 5.1% in the top ten. The starting material was PBMCs, obtained after 24 months of ibrutinib treatment. Receptor source: a human donor with chronic lymphocytic leukemia.

The rearrangement uses TRBV29-1 and TRBJ1-1; 7 bases are shared with TRBD1. The germline gives CDR1 SQVTM, CDR2 ANQGSEA. The CDR3 consists of 16 residues. J gave up 0 bases and V 7 bases, and 14 bases lay outside the gene matches. CDR3 amino acids: CSASNRGRILNTEAFF. As DNA, the CDR3 is TGCAGCGCCTCGAACAGGGGTCGGATCTTGAACACTGAAGCTTTCTTT. The variable domain in full, with the rest retrieved from reference TRBV29-1 and TRBJ1-1, is SAVISQKPSRDICQRGTSLTIQCQVDSQVTMMFWYRQQPGQSLTLIATANQGSEATYESGFVIDKFPISRPNLTFSTLTVSNMSPEDSSIYLCSASNRGRILNTEAFFGQGTRLTVV.

The rearrangement links TRBV12-5 to TRBJ2-7, with D perhaps TRBD2 (5 bases). V lost 6 bases to trimming and J lost 4 bases, with 22 bases between them. CDR1 and CDR2 (germline): LGHNT, FRNRAP. CDR3 length: 16 residues. CDR3 loop: CASGTRPVRRRYEQYF. The CDR3 DNA follows: TGTGCTAGTGGCACCAGACCTGTTAGGAGGAGGTACGAGCAGTACTTC.

This clone was seen only a few times. The rearrangement links TRBV30 to TRBJ2-5; 12 bases align to TRBD2. The CDR3 length is 13 residues. Germline V gene data show CDR1 as GTSNPN and CDR2 as SVGIG (reference sequence). The CDR3 reads CGASGGASVTQYF. The DNA of the CDR3 is TGTGGGGCTAGCGGGGGGGCCTCTGTGACCCAGTACTTC. Full variable domain (remainder filled in from reference TRBV30 and TRBJ2-5): SQTIHQWPATLVQPVGSPLSLECTVEGTSNPNLYWYRQAAGRGLQLLFYSVGIGQISSEVPQNLSASRPQDRQFILSSKKLLLSDSGFYLCGASGGASVTQYFGPGTRLLVL.

V is TRBV7-9 and J is TRBJ1-2, with 7 bases identical to TRBD1. CDR1 and CDR2 (germline): SEHNR, FQNEAQ (reference sequence). The CDR3 has 13 residues. J gave up 6 bases and V 4 bases, and 5 bases lay outside the gene matches. For the CDR3, the DNA is TGTGCCAGCAGCTCGACAGGGCAGCATGGCTACACCTTC. Translated, it gives CASSSTGQHGYTF.

This rearrangement joins TRBV9 to TRBJ1-6, with D unresolved. This CDR3 has 15 residues. V was shortened by 0 bases and J by 2 bases, with 6 bases between the two germline ends. Germline CDR1 SGDLS, CDR2 YYNGEE. CDR3 nucleotide sequence: TGTGCCAGCAGCGTAGAGGCCACCTATAATTCACCCCTCCACTTT. Translating gives CASSVEATYNSPLHF. The complete variable domain, with remaining parts taken from reference TRBV9 and TRBJ1-6, reads DSGVTQTPKHLITATGQRVTLRCSPRSGDLSVYWYQQSLDQGLQFLIQYYNGEERAKGNILERFSAQQFPDLHSELNLSSLELGDSALYFCASSVEATYNSPLHFGNGTRLTVT.

The rearrangement joins TRBV18 to TRBJ2-2, with a weak D call TRBD2 (6 bases). This CDR3 region has 14 residues. The V end was cut by 6 bases, the J end by 4 bases, with 12 bases between. Germline V lookup: CDR1 KGHSH, CDR2 LQKENI. The CDR3 region is CASSPIGGTGELFF. DNA for the CDR3: TGTGCCAGCTCCCCAATCGGGGGCACCGGGGAGCTGTTTTTT. The full variable domain, with the rest looked up from reference TRBV18 and TRBJ2-2, is NAGVMQNPRHLVRRRGQEARLRCSPMKGHSHVYWYRQLPEEGLKFMVYLQKENIIDESGMPKERFSAEFPKEGPSILRIQQVVRGDSAAYFCASSPIGGTGELFFGEGSRLTVL.

V gene TRBV30 combines with J gene TRBJ1-2; D uncertain. The CDR3 extends over 11 amino acids. V lost 1 base and J lost 3, with 3 bases in between. Germline assignment: CDR1 GTSNPN and CDR2 SVGIG (reference sequence). DNA of the CDR3: TGTGCCTGGAGTGGACACTATGGCTACACCTTC. It specifies CAWSGHYGYTF. The full variable domain, in which reference TRBV30 and TRBJ1-2 provide the parts outside the CDR3, is SQTIHQWPATLVQPVGSPLSLECTVEGTSNPNLYWYRQAAGRGLQLLFYSVGIGQISSEVPQNLSASRPQDRQFILSSKKLLLSDSGFYLCAWSGHYGYTFGSGTRLTVV.

The V and J genes are TRBV6-1 and TRBJ2-7, with TRBD1 matching 8 bases. Germline assignment: CDR1 MNHNS and CDR2 SASEGT. The CDR3 sequence is 13 residues long. V was clipped by 0 bases and J by 7 bases; unmatched bases: 2. This chain's CDR3 is CASSEARGLEQYF. The CDR3 nucleotides are TGTGCCAGCAGTGAAGCCAGGGGGCTTGAGCAGTACTTC.

This clone was counted ten times or more. This chain uses TRBV28 with TRBJ1-2; D remains ambiguous. This CDR3 is built from 14 residues. Germline values: CDR1 MDHEN, CDR2 SYDVKM. Between the trimmed V and J ends, which lost 5 bases and 0 bases, there was a span of 10 bases. The CDR3 reads CASSLLGSNYGYTF. Here the CDR3 DNA reads TGTGCCAGCAGTCTCCTAGGGTCTAACTATGGCTACACCTTC.

The rearrangement links TRBV4-3 to TRBJ2-3, with D perhaps TRBD1 or TRBD2 (6 bases each). The V gene lost 1 base and the J gene lost 6 bases, with 17 bases spanning the gap. The germline CDR1 and CDR2 sequences are LGHNA and YSLEER. The CDR3 covers 16 residues. Here the CDR3 DNA reads TGCGCCAGCAGCCAAGGGGCGGGGCTGGGGGCCGATACGCAGTATTTT. This sequence encodes CASSQGAGLGADTQYF.

The chain carries TRBV6-5 and TRBJ1-3; D is undetermined. Germline CDR1 MNHEY, CDR2 SVGAGI. V lost 5 bases to trimming and J lost 6 bases, with 14 bases between them. This CDR3 has 14 residues. The CDR3 is CASSQNGVENTIYF. The CDR3 DNA sequence: TGTGCCAGCAGTCAGAACGGGGTGGAAAACACCATATATTTT.

This clone showed up just a few times. This chain uses TRBV5-1 with TRBJ2-7; 7 bases line up with TRBD1. The V and J ends lost 0 bases and 3 bases, in that order; junction bases with no gene match: 3. In germline, CDR1 is SGHRS, CDR2 YFSETQ. This CDR3 is 14 amino acids long. CDR3 sequence: CASSLAGQDYEQYF. The CDR3 DNA reads TGCGCCAGCAGCTTGGCCGGACAGGACTACGAGCAGTACTTC.

The chain carries TRBV2 and TRBJ2-5; possible D gene TRBD1, 6 bases. V lost 3 bases to trimming and J lost 4 bases, with 15 bases between them. This CDR3 has 15 amino acids. In germline, CDR1 is SNHLY, CDR2 FYNNEI. CDR3 nucleotide sequence: TGTGCCAGCAGTGATGGGGGCAGTTACCCAGAGACCCAGTACTTC. It codes for CASSDGGSYPETQYF.

This clone was counted a single time. The chain couples TRBV11-3 to TRBJ2-3, with TRBD2 matching over 8 bases. Germline CDR1 reads SGHNT; CDR2 reads YENEEA. This CDR3 comprises 17 residues. V shed 3 bases, J shed 1 base, and the junction held 9 bases outside the gene matches. The CDR3 sequence is CASSLGAGVLGTDTQYF. The CDR3 DNA is TGTGCCAGCAGCTTGGGAGCGGGAGTTTTAGGCACAGATACGCAGTATTTT.

A few counts support this clone. V and J are TRBV4-2 and TRBJ1-6; 11 nucleotides align to TRBD1. With 0 bases clipped from V and 2 bases from J, the junction kept 3 bases outside the gene matches. The CDR3 spans 18 residues. CDR1 and CDR2 (germline): LGHNA, YNFKEQ. This CDR3 is CASSQDRTGGAYNSPLHF. The DNA of the CDR3 is TGTGCCAGCAGCCAAGATCGGACAGGGGGCGCCTATAATTCACCCCTCCACTTT.

This chain uses TRBV6-5 with TRBJ2-5; the D is unclear. The length of the CDR3 is 12 residues. Germline V gene sequence: CDR1 MNHEY, CDR2 SVGAGI. Trimming removed 0 bases at V and 5 bases at J, with 4 bases between. The CDR3, as DNA: TGTGCCAGCAGTTACTCGATGGAGACCCAGTACTTC. Translated, it gives CASSYSMETQYF.

V and J are TRBV28 and TRBJ2-1; D possibly corresponds to TRBD1 (5 bases). The germline V gene has CDR1 MDHEN and CDR2 SYDVKM. The CDR3 is 15 residues long. V was trimmed by 6 bases and J by 3 bases, leaving 15 bases between them. The CDR3 loop is CASRTQGLGYNEQFF. CDR3 DNA: TGTGCCAGCAGGACCCAGGGTTTGGGCTACAATGAGCAGTTCTTC.

The chain uses TRBV10-3 and TRBJ1-2, with a possible D match to TRBD1 (5 bases). V lost 6 bases and J 1 base, leaving 9 bases between the germline ends. Germline V gene data show CDR1 as ENHRY and CDR2 as SYGVKD. The length of the CDR3 is 13 residues. Written as DNA, the CDR3 is TGTGCCATCAGCGTAGACAGTAACTATGGCTACACCTTC. Amino acids: CAISVDSNYGYTF.

The chain carries TRBV15 and TRBJ2-5, with D unclear. The germline V and J ends were trimmed by 5 bases and 3 bases, with 7 bases remaining between them. The CDR3 is made up of 12 amino acids. CDR1 LNHNV and CDR2 YYDKDF come from the germline V gene (reference sequence). Here the CDR3 reads CATSVGKETQYF. The CDR3 DNA follows: TGTGCCACCAGCGTCGGAAAAGAGACCCAGTACTTC.

In its sample, this clone was seen a few times. The J gene is TRBJ1-1, the V gene TRBV19; the match to TRBD1 covers 9 bases. Trimming removed 5 bases from V and 1 base from J; junction bases left unmatched: 5. This CDR3 is built from 15 residues. CDR1 is LNHDA and CDR2 is SQIVND in the germline V gene (reference sequence). CDR3 region: CASSSRTGANTEAFF. CDR3 nucleotides: TGTGCCAGTAGTTCCCGGACAGGGGCGAACACTGAAGCTTTCTTT.

The chain combines TRBV7-3 with TRBJ2-7; tentative D call: TRBD1 (6 bases). Per the germline V gene, CDR1 is SGHTA and CDR2 is FQGTGA. There are 14 residues in the CDR3. V was pared by 2 bases and J by 2 bases, with 10 bases between. The CDR3 DNA reads TGTGCCAGCAGCTTAGGCCGGACAGCCTACGAGCAGTACTTC. Protein sequence: CASSLGRTAYEQYF.

This clone appeared once. The CDR3: CASSLGPQGGGNTEAFF. The CDR3 DNA reads as TGTGCCAGCAGCTTAGGACCCCAGGGGGGAGGGAACACTGAAGCTTTCTTT. The chain carries TRBV11-2 and TRBJ1-1, with 7 positions matching TRBD1. The germline gives CDR1 SGHAT, CDR2 FQNNGV. The CDR3 extends over 17 amino acids. V trimming: 1 base; J trimming: 1 base; junction bases outside the gene matches: 9.

The chain combines TRBV6-5 with TRBJ2-2; D is perhaps TRBD2 (6 bases). The CDR3 contains 15 residues. Germline V lookup: CDR1 MNHEY, CDR2 SVGAGI. Trimming shortened V by 5 bases and J by 0 bases, and 10 bases separated the two germline ends. The CDR3 DNA reads as TGTGCCAGCAGTCCCCCGGGGGCGAACACCGGGGAGCTGTTTTTT. Its translation is CASSPPGANTGELFF.

The genes are TRBV6-6 and TRBJ2-1; D gene unclear. In germline, CDR1 is MNHNY, CDR2 SVGAGI (reference sequence). This CDR3 contains 13 residues. The germline V and J ends were trimmed by 2 bases and 9 bases, with 11 bases remaining between them. The CDR3 DNA sequence: TGTGCCAGCAGTTACACCACCCTCGGTGAGCAGTTCTTC. Translated: CASSYTTLGEQFF.

The chain employs TRBV18 and TRBJ2-2, with D hard to call. The CDR3 spans 17 residues. The germline V gene encodes CDR1 KGHSH and CDR2 LQKENI. Trimming left V 3 bases short and J 0 bases short, with 14 bases between. Written as DNA, the CDR3 is TGTGCCAGCTCACCCGCCGTGGGCGGAGCGAACACCGGGGAGCTGTTTTTT. Its translation: CASSPAVGGANTGELFF.

The chain employs TRBV7-9 and TRBJ2-5; TRBD2 agrees at 15 bases. V shed 4 bases and J 1 base; nucleotides not matched to a gene: 1. Germline V gene data show CDR1 as SEHNR and CDR2 as FQNEAQ (reference sequence). This CDR3 has 16 amino acids. DNA for the CDR3: TGTGCCAGCAGCTGGGGACTAGCGGGGGGCCAAGAGACCCAGTACTTC. As protein: CASSWGLAGGQETQYF. The full variable domain, rest sourced from reference TRBV7-9 and TRBJ2-5, is DTGVSQNPRHKITKRGQNVTFRCDPISEHNRLYWYRQTLGQGPEFLTYFQNEAQLEKSRLLSDRFSAERPKGSFSTLEIQRTEQGDSAMYLCASSWGLAGGQETQYFGPGTRLLVL.

Note on this clone: A read error is the likely source, as a far larger clone sits one nucleotide away. The chain carries TRBV5-4 and TRBJ2-7; no firm D call. The length of the CDR3 is 11 residues. The germline V and J ends were trimmed by 2 bases and 9 bases, with 9 bases remaining between them. Germline V gives CDR1 SGHNT, CDR2 YYREEE (reference sequence). CDR3: CASSLARRQYF. The CDR3 DNA sequence: TGTGCCAGCAGCTTAGCACGTCGGCAGTACTTC.